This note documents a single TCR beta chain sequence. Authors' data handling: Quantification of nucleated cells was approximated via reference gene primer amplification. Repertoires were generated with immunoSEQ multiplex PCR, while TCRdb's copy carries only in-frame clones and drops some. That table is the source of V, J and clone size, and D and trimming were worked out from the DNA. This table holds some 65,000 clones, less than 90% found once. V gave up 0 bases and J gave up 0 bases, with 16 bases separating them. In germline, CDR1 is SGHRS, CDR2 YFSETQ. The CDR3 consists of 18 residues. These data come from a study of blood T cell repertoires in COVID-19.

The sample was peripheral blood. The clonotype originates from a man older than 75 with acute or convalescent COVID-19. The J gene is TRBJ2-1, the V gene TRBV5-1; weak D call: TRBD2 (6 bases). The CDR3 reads CASSLGPSSATSYNEQFF. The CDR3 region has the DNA TGCGCCAGCAGCTTGGGCCCTTCTAGCGCTACCTCCTACAATGAGCAGTTCTTC. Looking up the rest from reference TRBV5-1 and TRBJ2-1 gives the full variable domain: KAGVTQTPRYLIKTRGQQVTLSCSPISGHRSVSWYQQTPGQGLQFLFEYFSETQRNKGNFPGRFSGRQFSNSRSEMNVSTLELGDSALYLCASSLGPSSATSYNEQFFGPGTRLTVL.